Below are 10 T cell receptor beta chains sequenced from a single sample in a study of blood T cell repertoires in COVID-19 (dated by TCRdb to the early 2020s). The library came from the immunoSEQ multiplex PCR assay. TCRdb took over this immuneACCESS table, retaining in-frame rearrangements with V and J assigned. Such tables are incomplete; in checked studies, under half of the missing clones stem from an unresolved V gene, and the remainder is unexplained. This sample comprises 120,000 or so clones, about 88% of them detected only once. The ten largest clones capture over 3.5% of the sample. The sample taken for sequencing was peripheral blood. The source of these receptors is a man in his fifties with active COVID-19.

This clone was seen once. J is TRBJ2-2 and V is TRBV5-1, with 14 bases matching TRBD2. After removal of 1 base from V and 6 bases from J, the junction contained 2 bases not matched to a gene. The germline V gene encodes CDR1 SGHRS and CDR2 YFSETQ. The CDR3 totals 16 residues. The CDR3 reads CASSLQGLAGAGELFF. Written as DNA, the CDR3 is TGCGCCAGCAGCTTGCAGGGACTAGCGGGAGCCGGGGAGCTGTTTTTT. Filled out from reference TRBV5-1 and TRBJ2-2, the complete variable domain reads KAGVTQTPRYLIKTRGQQVTLSCSPISGHRSVSWYQQTPGQGLQFLFEYFSETQRNKGNFPGRFSGRQFSNSRSEMNVSTLELGDSALYLCASSLQGLAGAGELFFGEGSRLTVL.

V is TRBV10-2 and J is TRBJ2-1; perhaps TRBD1 as D (6 bases). V shed 6 bases and J shed 2 bases, with 23 bases lying between them. The length of the CDR3 is 18 residues. Germline V gives CDR1 WSHSY, CDR2 SAAADI. CDR3 coding DNA: TGCGCCAGCAGCCCGAACGTGGGGACACGATCGCCCTACAATGAGCAGTTCTTC. It codes for CASSPNVGTRSPYNEQFF.

This clone has only a few counts. This chain links TRBV5-6 with TRBJ1-2; 7 nucleotides line up with TRBD1. Germline V gene sequence: CDR1 SGHDT, CDR2 YYEEEE. The CDR3 runs 14 residues. After removal of 4 bases from V and 4 bases from J, the junction contained 7 bases not matched to a gene. The CDR3 region is CASSLGQALYGYTF. The DNA for the CDR3 is TGTGCCAGCAGCCTCGGACAGGCCCTCTATGGCTACACCTTC.

This chain joins TRBV11-2 and TRBJ1-1, with D maybe TRBD1 (6 bases). This CDR3 has 13 amino acids. Trimming took off 3 bases at V and 9 bases at J, with 14 bases between the two ends. Germline CDR1 SGHAT, CDR2 FQNNGV. The CDR3 DNA reads TGTGCCAGCAGCTTGGGGTACAGGGCCCAAGCTTTCTTT. As protein: CASSLGYRAQAFF.

The J gene is TRBJ1-1, the V gene TRBV5-1, with unresolved D. The V end was cut by 3 bases, the J end by 4 bases, with 16 bases between. The CDR3 has 15 residues. Germline loops: CDR1 SGHRS, CDR2 YFSETQ. The CDR3 sequence is CASSYRDPGSTEAFF. CDR3 coding DNA: TGCGCCAGCAGCTACCGAGACCCGGGGAGCACTGAAGCTTTCTTT.

In DNA form, the CDR3 reads TGTGCCAGCAGAGAGGGATTCGATACGCAGTATTTT. Residues: CASREGFDTQYF. This chain connects TRBV12-3 or TRBV12-4 to TRBJ2-3, with D maybe TRBD2 (5 bases). The CDR3 consists of 12 residues. V gave up 6 bases and J gave up 6 bases, with 10 bases separating them.

The chain is built from TRBV5-4 and TRBJ2-3; TRBD2 is a possible D gene (6 bases). CDR3 size: 14 residues. Germline V lookup: CDR1 SGHNT, CDR2 YYREEE (reference sequence). V was trimmed by 9 bases and J by 1 base, leaving 15 bases between them. The CDR3: CATDPGGGTDTQYF. CDR3 coding DNA: TGTGCCACCGACCCCGGGGGAGGCACAGATACGCAGTATTTT.

This sequence joins TRBV7-3 and TRBJ2-3; 10 bases agree with TRBD1. CDR1 is SGHTA and CDR2 is FQGTGA in the germline V gene. The CDR3 is made up of 14 amino acids. V shed 2 bases and J 7 bases; nucleotides not matched to a gene: 3. The CDR3 here is CASSLGDRGNTQYF. CDR3 nucleotides: TGTGCCAGCAGCTTAGGGGACAGGGGAAATACGCAGTATTTT.

This clone showed up just once. V usage is TRBV5-4 and J usage is TRBJ2-7; the match to TRBD2 covers 9 bases. V was pared by 0 bases and J by 6 bases, with 7 bases of the junction left unmatched. The CDR3 length is 15 residues. From germline, CDR1 is SGHNT and CDR2 YYREEE (reference sequence). The CDR3 sequence is CASSLGGTSSPEQYV. The CDR3 nucleotides are TGTGCCAGCAGCTTGGGAGGGACTAGCTCCCCCGAGCAGTACGTC.

The rearrangement joins TRBV15 to TRBJ1-6, with D possibly matching TRBD1 (6 bases). V lost 3 bases and J 1 base, leaving 13 bases between the germline ends. CDR3 length: 17 residues. The V gene's germline CDR1 is LNHNV and CDR2 YYDKDF (reference sequence). The CDR3 bases are TGTGCCACCAGCAGGACAGGTTCCCCTTCCTATAATTCACCCCTCCACTTT. Residues: CATSRTGSPSYNSPLHF.